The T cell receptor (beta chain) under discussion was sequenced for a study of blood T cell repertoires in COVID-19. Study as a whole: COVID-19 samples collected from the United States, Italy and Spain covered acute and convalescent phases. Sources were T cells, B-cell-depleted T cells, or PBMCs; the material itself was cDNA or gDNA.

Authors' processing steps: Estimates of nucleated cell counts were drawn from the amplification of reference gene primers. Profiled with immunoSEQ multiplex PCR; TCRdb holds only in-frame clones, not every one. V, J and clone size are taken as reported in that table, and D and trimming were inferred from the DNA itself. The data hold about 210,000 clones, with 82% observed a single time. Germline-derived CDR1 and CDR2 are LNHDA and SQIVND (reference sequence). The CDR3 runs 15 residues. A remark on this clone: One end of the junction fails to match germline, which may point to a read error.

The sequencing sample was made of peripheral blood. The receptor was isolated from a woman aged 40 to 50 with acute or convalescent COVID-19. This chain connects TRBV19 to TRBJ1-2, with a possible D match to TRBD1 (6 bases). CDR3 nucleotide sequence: TGTGCCGGTAGTATCAACAGGGACCCTAACTATGGCTACACCTTC. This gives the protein CAGSINRDPNYGYTF.